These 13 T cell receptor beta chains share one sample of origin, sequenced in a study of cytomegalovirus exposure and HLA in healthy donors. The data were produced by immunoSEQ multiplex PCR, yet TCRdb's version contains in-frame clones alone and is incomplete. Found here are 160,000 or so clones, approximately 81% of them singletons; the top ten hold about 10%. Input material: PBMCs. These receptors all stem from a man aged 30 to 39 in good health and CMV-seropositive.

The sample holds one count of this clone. In DNA form, the CDR3 reads TGCGCCAGCAGTCTACCCGGTCGGGGTCGGGGCACAGATACGCAGTATTTT. Protein product: CASSLPGRGRGTDTQYF. This sequence joins TRBV23-1 and TRBJ2-3; possible D gene TRBD2, 5 bases. TRBV23-1 is labeled an ORF, and its function is uncertain. This CDR3 comprises 17 residues. V lost 4 bases, J lost 1 base, and 18 bases lay in between.

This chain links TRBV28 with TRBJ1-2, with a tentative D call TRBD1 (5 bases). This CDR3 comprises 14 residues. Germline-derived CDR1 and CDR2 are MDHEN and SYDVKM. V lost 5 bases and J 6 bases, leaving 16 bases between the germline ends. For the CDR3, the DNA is TGTGCCAGCAGTACTCTAGGGACTTTTGATGGCTACACCTTC. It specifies CASSTLGTFDGYTF.

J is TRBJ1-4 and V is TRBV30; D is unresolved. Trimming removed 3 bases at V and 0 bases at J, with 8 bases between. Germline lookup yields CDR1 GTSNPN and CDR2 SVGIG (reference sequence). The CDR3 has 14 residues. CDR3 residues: CAWRDSATNEKLFF. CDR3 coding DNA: TGTGCCTGGAGAGACTCAGCAACTAATGAAAAACTGTTTTTT.

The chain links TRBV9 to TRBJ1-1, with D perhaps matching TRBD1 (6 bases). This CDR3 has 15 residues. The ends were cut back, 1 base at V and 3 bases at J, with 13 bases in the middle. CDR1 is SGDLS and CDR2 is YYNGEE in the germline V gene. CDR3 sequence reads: CASSVWGGPDTEAFF. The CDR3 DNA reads TGTGCCAGCAGCGTATGGGGGGGCCCGGACACTGAAGCTTTCTTT.

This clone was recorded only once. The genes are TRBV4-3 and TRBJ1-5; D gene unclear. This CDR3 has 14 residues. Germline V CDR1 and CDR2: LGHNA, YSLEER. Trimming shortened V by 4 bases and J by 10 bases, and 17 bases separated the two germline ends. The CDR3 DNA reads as TGCGCCAGCAGCCTCGAGATAGTAAGTGATCCCCAGCATTTT. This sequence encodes CASSLEIVSDPQHF.

The CDR3: CASSQDSGQGVPGANVLTF. For the CDR3, the DNA is TGCGCCAGCAGCCAAGATTCGGGACAGGGTGTTCCTGGGGCCAACGTCCTGACTTTC. The genes are TRBV4-1 and TRBJ2-6; 9 bases are a match to TRBD1. The CDR3 has 19 amino acids. Looked up from germline, CDR1 is MGHRA and CDR2 is YSYEKL. Trimming at V came to 0 bases and at J to 2 bases, leaving 8 bases not matched to a gene.

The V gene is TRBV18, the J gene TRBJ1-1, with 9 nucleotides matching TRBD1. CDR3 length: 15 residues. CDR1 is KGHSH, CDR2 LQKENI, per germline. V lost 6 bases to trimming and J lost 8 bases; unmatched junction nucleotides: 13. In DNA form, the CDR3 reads TGTGCCAGCTCGCCAGGGGGGACAGGGAGTATCGAAGCTTTCTTT. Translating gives CASSPGGTGSIEAFF. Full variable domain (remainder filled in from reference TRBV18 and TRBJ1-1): NAGVMQNPRHLVRRRGQEARLRCSPMKGHSHVYWYRQLPEEGLKFMVYLQKENIIDESGMPKERFSAEFPKEGPSILRIQQVVRGDSAAYFCASSPGGTGSIEAFFGQGTRLTVV.

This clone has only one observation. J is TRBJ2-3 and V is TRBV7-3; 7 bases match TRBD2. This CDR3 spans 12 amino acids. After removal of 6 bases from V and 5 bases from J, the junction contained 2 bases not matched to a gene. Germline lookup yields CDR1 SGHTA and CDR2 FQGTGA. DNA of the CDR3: TGTGCCAGCAGTTCTAGCGGAGATACGCAGTATTTT. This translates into CASSSSGDTQYF.

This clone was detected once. The CDR3 DNA sequence: TGTGCCACCCAGGGTTGGGAGACCCAGTACTTC. Protein: CATQGWETQYF. The chain is built from TRBV6-5 and TRBJ2-5; possibly TRBD1 for D (5 bases). The CDR3 covers 11 residues. Germline-derived CDR1 and CDR2 are MNHEY and SVGAGI. V shed 10 bases and J shed 5 bases, with 11 bases lying between them.

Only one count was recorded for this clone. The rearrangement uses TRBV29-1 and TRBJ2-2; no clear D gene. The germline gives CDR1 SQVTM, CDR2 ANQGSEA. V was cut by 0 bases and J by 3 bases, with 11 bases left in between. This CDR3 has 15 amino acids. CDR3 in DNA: TGCAGCGTTGAAGATCCCTACAGTTACACCGGGGAGCTGTTTTTT. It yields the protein CSVEDPYSYTGELFF.

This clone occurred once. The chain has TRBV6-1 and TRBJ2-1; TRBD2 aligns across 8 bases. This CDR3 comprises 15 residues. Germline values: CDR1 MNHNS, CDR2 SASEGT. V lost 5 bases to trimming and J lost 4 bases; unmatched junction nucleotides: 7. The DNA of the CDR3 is TGTGCCAGCAGTCCACAAGCGGGAGCGTACAATGAGCAGTTCTTC. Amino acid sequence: CASSPQAGAYNEQFF.

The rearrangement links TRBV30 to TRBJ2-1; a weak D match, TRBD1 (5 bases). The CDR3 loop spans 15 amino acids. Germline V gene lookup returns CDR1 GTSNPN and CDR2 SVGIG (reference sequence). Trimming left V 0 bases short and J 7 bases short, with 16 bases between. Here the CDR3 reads CAWSVGWNSGNEQFF. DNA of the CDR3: TGTGCCTGGAGTGTGGGATGGAATTCAGGGAATGAGCAGTTCTTC.

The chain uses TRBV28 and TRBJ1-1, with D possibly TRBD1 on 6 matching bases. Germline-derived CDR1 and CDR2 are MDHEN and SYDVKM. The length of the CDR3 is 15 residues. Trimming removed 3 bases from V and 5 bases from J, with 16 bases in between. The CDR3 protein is CASSFRGGRGTEAFF. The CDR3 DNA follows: TGTGCCAGCAGTTTTAGGGGGGGAAGGGGTACTGAAGCTTTCTTT.